The 9 T cell receptor beta chains below all came from one sample that was sequenced in a study of cytomegalovirus exposure and HLA in healthy donors. In the PCR, 60 Vbeta and 13 Jbeta primers were used. This table comes from immunoSEQ multiplex PCR, and its TCRdb copy is limited to in-frame clones, with some not included. The data show around 200,000 clones, with 85% seen just once and about 2% held by the top ten. Sequencing was carried out using PBMCs. These receptors originate from a woman in her forties or fifties in good health and CMV-seronegative.

The genes are TRBV15 and TRBJ2-5, with 9 bases identical to TRBD1. The junction had 3 bases not matched to a gene; V was cut back by 0 bases and J by 4 bases. The CDR3 consists of 15 residues. Germline loops: CDR1 LNHNV, CDR2 YYDKDF (reference sequence). Written as DNA, the CDR3 is TGTGCCACCAGCAGAGACCTACAGGGGGCAGAGACCCAGTACTTC. The encoded protein is CATSRDLQGAETQYF.

V gene TRBV6-5 combines with J gene TRBJ2-2; 7 positions match TRBD1. The CDR3 extends over 15 amino acids. Germline V gene sequence: CDR1 MNHEY, CDR2 SVGAGI. Trimming took 0 bases from V and 4 from J; bases not matched to a gene: 2. The CDR3 sequence is CASSYSNRGTGELFF. The CDR3 DNA reads TGTGCCAGCAGTTACTCGAACAGGGGCACCGGGGAGCTGTTTTTT.

For the CDR3, the DNA is TGTGCCAGTAGTCCCGGAGCGGGGACAGGGGGCTTCTACGAGCAGTACTTC. This sequence encodes CASSPGAGTGGFYEQYF. This chain joins TRBV19 and TRBJ2-7; 12 bases match TRBD1. The junction had 11 bases not matched to a gene; V was cut back by 5 bases and J by 3 bases. The V gene's germline CDR1 is LNHDA and CDR2 SQIVND (reference sequence). The CDR3 loop spans 17 amino acids.

This chain joins TRBV19 and TRBJ1-2, with a tentative D call TRBD1 (5 bases). V was shortened by 3 bases and J by 6 bases, with 23 bases between the two germline ends. Germline assignment: CDR1 LNHDA and CDR2 SQIVND (reference sequence). The CDR3 contains 17 residues. The CDR3 spells CASSIYRVAGIVDGYTF. The CDR3 DNA sequence: TGTGCCAGTAGTATTTATCGTGTGGCAGGGATTGTGGATGGCTACACCTTC.

The chain links TRBV4-1 to TRBJ2-5, with D maybe TRBD2 (5 bases). CDR1 and CDR2 (germline): MGHRA, YSYEKL. With 0 bases removed from V and 1 base from J, the gap between germline ends came to 9 bases. The CDR3 covers 15 residues. The CDR3: CASSQDRAVQETQYF. Written as DNA, the CDR3 is TGCGCCAGCAGCCAAGACAGAGCGGTCCAAGAGACCCAGTACTTC.

The chain links TRBV30 to TRBJ2-5, with 7 bases identical to TRBD1. Germline trimming cut 4 bases from V and 5 bases from J; bases unmatched to any gene: 4. This CDR3 is 12 amino acids long. Germline V gives CDR1 GTSNPN, CDR2 SVGIG (reference sequence). Here the CDR3 DNA reads TGTGCCTGGAAAAGGGGGCGGGAGACCCAGTACTTC. It is translated as CAWKRGRETQYF.

This chain uses TRBV5-5 with TRBJ2-1, with 14 bases matching TRBD2. V dropped 0 bases and J dropped 12; count of bases not matched to a gene: 8. The germline V gene has CDR1 SGHKS and CDR2 YYEKEE (reference sequence). This CDR3 has 16 residues. The DNA of the CDR3 is TGTGCCAGCAGCTTGGAGGGGACTAGCGGGAGATTAGTGCAGTTCTTC. It translates to CASSLEGTSGRLVQFF.

The CDR3 sequence: CASSDTGWNTGELFF. The CDR3 nucleotides are TGCGCCAGCAGCGATACCGGGTGGAACACCGGGGAGCTGTTTTTT. The V and J genes are TRBV5-1 and TRBJ2-2; D is ambiguous. The CDR3 extends over 15 amino acids. Germline V gives CDR1 SGHRS, CDR2 YFSETQ. Trimming pared 4 bases from V and 1 base from J, leaving 11 bases between.

The CDR3 bases are TGTGCCAGCAGCTCGAGCGGGGAGAACACCGGGGAGCTGTTTTTT. As protein: CASSSSGENTGELFF. The J gene is TRBJ2-2, the V gene TRBV7-7; 7 bases are shared with TRBD2. CDR1 and CDR2 (germline): SSHAT, FNYEAQ (reference sequence). The trim removed 4 bases at V and 1 base at J, leaving 3 bases unmatched. CDR3 size: 15 residues.